This T cell receptor (beta chain) was profiled in a study of blood T cell repertoires in COVID-19. The participants were between about 18 and 90 years old and came from 20 to 30 US areas. Cohort 3 donors were reported recovered after two negative PCRs, clearance, or symptom resolution. The CDR3 extends over 20 amino acids. Germline CDR1 is PRHDT and CDR2 is FYEKMQ (reference sequence). V was pared by 1 base and J by 9 bases, with 19 bases of the junction left unmatched. Only in-frame clones appear in the TCRdb table, and some are missing; sequencing was by immunoSEQ multiplex PCR. In the table there are around 150,000 clones, over 75% of which are singletons.

The genes are TRBV13 and TRBJ1-6; TRBD1 agrees at 9 bases. Specimen: PBMCs or T cells enriched from blood (not recorded which). The receptor was isolated from a man between 35 and 55 years old who had recovered from COVID-19. CDR3 sequence: CASSLEAGIGWGQGFSPLHF. CDR3 DNA sequence: TGTGCCAGCAGCTTAGAAGCTGGGATCGGGTGGGGACAGGGTTTTTCACCCCTCCACTTT.